The TCR beta chain described here comes from a study of T cell responses to AZD1222 COVID-19 vaccine. Whole-study findings and limits: Close to half of spike-specific TCRs reportedly recognize unmutated variant regions.

Concerning this clone: Its specificity is unknown.

This CDR3 has 19 amino acids. Method: immunoSEQ multiplex PCR; TCRdb's copy keeps in-frame clones and lacks some. The sample carries 150,000 to 200,000 clones, around 87% recorded once. The chain joins TRBV21-1 to TRBJ2-1. TRBV21-1 is classified as a pseudogene. The sample here was peripheral blood, taken on day 0 of AZD1222 vaccination. The sequence was collected from an adult in good health. CDR3 DNA sequence: TGTGCCAGCAGCAAAATATGCTACCCCAAAATGTTTGGGGGCAATGAGCAGTTCTTC. Protein: CASSKICYPKMFGGNEQFF.